These 21 T cell receptor beta chains came from one sample sequenced in a study of blood T cell repertoires in COVID-19. TCRdb keeps only in-frame clones here, not all; method: immunoSEQ multiplex PCR. This sample has some 220,000 clones, with nearly 85% found just once. The sequenced material came from peripheral blood. These receptors came from a human donor in a cohort sampled during active COVID-19.

The chain joins TRBV11-2 to TRBJ1-6; 8 bases agree with TRBD1. The J segment lost 4 bases and the V segment lost 5 bases, leaving 4 bases of the junction unmatched. Germline CDR1 and CDR2: SGHAT and FQNNGV. CDR3 size: 15 residues. In DNA, the CDR3 is TGTGCCAGCAGCCCCCAGGGGGCTTATAATTCACCCCTCCACTTT. Translated: CASSPQGAYNSPLHF.

This clone was detected once. The chain links TRBV28 to TRBJ2-2, with D perhaps TRBD2 (5 bases). With 4 bases removed from V and 0 bases from J, the gap between germline ends came to 12 bases. CDR3 length: 16 amino acids. Germline CDR1 is MDHEN and CDR2 is SYDVKM. DNA for the CDR3: TGTGCCAGCAGTTCCAGCGGACGGGCGAACACCGGGGAGCTGTTTTTT. As protein: CASSSSGRANTGELFF.

The gene calls are TRBV12-3 or TRBV12-4 and TRBJ1-2; tentative D call: TRBD1 (6 bases). V lost 5 bases to trimming and J lost 5 bases, with 9 bases between them. The CDR3 contains 12 residues. CDR3 sequence reads: CASSAGQYGYTF. The CDR3 DNA reads as TGTGCCAGCAGTGCCGGACAGTATGGCTACACCTTC.

In its sample, this clone was seen a few times. The V call is TRBV19, the J call TRBJ2-2; unclear D gene. Germline CDR1 is LNHDA and CDR2 is SQIVND (reference sequence). The CDR3 spans 17 residues. Trimming removed 4 bases from V and 3 bases from J, with 18 bases in between. This chain's CDR3 is CASSTPSLELDTGELFF. Here the CDR3 DNA reads TGTGCCAGTAGTACCCCATCCCTCGAGCTGGACACCGGGGAGCTGTTTTTT.

This clone was observed a few times. The genes are TRBV11-2 and TRBJ2-7; the match to TRBD1 covers 7 bases. The V segment lost 2 bases and the J segment 1 base; nucleotides outside the gene matches: 14. CDR1 SGHAT and CDR2 FQNNGV come from the germline V gene. The CDR3 is made up of 18 amino acids. CDR3 region: CASSLFDSRGRGSYEQYF. For the CDR3, the DNA is TGTGCCAGCAGCTTATTCGATTCCAGGGGCAGGGGGTCCTACGAGCAGTACTTC.

This clone was counted between two and nine times. The chain is built from TRBV7-8 and TRBJ1-3; weak D call: TRBD1 (5 bases). The germline V gene encodes CDR1 SGHVS and CDR2 FQNEAQ. The length of the CDR3 is 15 residues. V was trimmed by 2 bases and J by 4 bases, leaving 12 bases between them. The CDR3: CASSLSWGVGNTIYF. The CDR3, as DNA: TGTGCCAGCAGCTTAAGTTGGGGGGTGGGAAACACCATATATTTT.

This chain links TRBV28 with TRBJ2-1, with TRBD1 matching 8 bases. CDR3 size: 15 residues. V was pared by 5 bases and J by 1 base, with 4 bases of the junction left unmatched. Germline values: CDR1 MDHEN, CDR2 SYDVKM. The CDR3: CASSGTGASYNEQFF. CDR3 nucleotides: TGTGCCAGCAGTGGGACAGGCGCTTCCTACAATGAGCAGTTCTTC.

This chain links TRBV10-2 with TRBJ2-7; TRBD2 matches at 9 bases. The CDR3 loop spans 16 amino acids. The J segment lost 7 bases and the V segment lost 2 bases, leaving 12 bases of the junction unmatched. Germline V CDR1 and CDR2: WSHSY, SAAADI. The CDR3 sequence: CASSEVGGLAAQEQYF. The CDR3 DNA sequence: TGCGCCAGCAGTGAGGTCGGGGGACTAGCTGCTCAAGAGCAGTACTTC.

This rearrangement joins TRBV20-1 to TRBJ2-1; 11 bases align to TRBD2. Germline values: CDR1 DFQATT, CDR2 SNEGSKA (reference sequence). With V trimmed by 3 bases and J by 10 bases, 8 bases remained unmatched. This CDR3 is 14 amino acids long. The CDR3 DNA reads TGCAGTGCTAGTGTTAGCGGGAGGGCCAGGGAGCAGTTCTTC. It specifies CSASVSGRAREQFF.

The chain combines TRBV10-3 with TRBJ1-5; D may be TRBD1 (5 bases). This CDR3 has 14 amino acids. Germline assignment: CDR1 ENHRY and CDR2 SYGVKD. V was cut by 2 bases and J by 3 bases, with 8 bases left in between. In DNA form, the CDR3 reads TGTGCCATCAGTGAGGGGGCCTACAATCAGCCCCAGCATTTT. Protein sequence: CAISEGAYNQPQHF.

The rearrangement links TRBV6-5 to TRBJ1-3; 8 nucleotides line up with TRBD1. Trimming cost V 0 bases and J 6 bases; bases outside gene matches: 7. CDR3 length: 16 amino acids. Looked up from germline, CDR1 is MNHEY and CDR2 is SVGAGI. This CDR3 is CASSYSSRGLENTIYF. The CDR3 nucleotides read TGTGCCAGCAGTTACTCGAGCAGGGGGCTAGAAAACACCATATATTTT.

The chain has TRBV9 and TRBJ1-1; the match to TRBD1 covers 7 bases. CDR1 is SGDLS and CDR2 is YYNGEE in the germline V gene. The V gene end was trimmed by 0 bases and the J gene end by 11 bases; junction bases not matched to a gene: 4. This CDR3 spans 12 amino acids. The CDR3 loop is CASSVGTGAAFF. In DNA, the CDR3 is TGTGCCAGCAGCGTAGGAACAGGGGCGGCTTTCTTT.

The chain uses TRBV6-2 or TRBV6-3 and TRBJ2-5; 7 nucleotides match TRBD2. Germline V lookup: CDR1 MNHEY, CDR2 SVGEGT. CDR3 length equals 14 residues. The trim removed 8 bases at V and 5 bases at J, leaving 11 bases unmatched. DNA of the CDR3: TGTGCCAGCGGCCGGGCGGGAGTATTGGAGACCCAGTACTTC. Translated, it gives CASGRAGVLETQYF.

Worth noting for this clone: This specimen includes other DNA sequences encoding the same CDR3. The chain employs TRBV6-1 and TRBJ1-1, with D perhaps matching TRBD1 (6 bases). CDR1 and CDR2 (germline): MNHNS, SASEGT. V shed 3 bases and J shed 1 base, with 6 bases lying between them. This CDR3 spans 13 amino acids. The CDR3 region is CASSDRGNTEAFF. Here the CDR3 DNA reads TGTGCCAGCAGTGACAGGGGGAACACTGAAGCTTTCTTT.

In DNA form, the CDR3 reads TGTGCCAGTGTGACAGGGACCTACGAGCAGTACTTC. The encoded protein is CASVTGTYEQYF. The rearrangement uses TRBV28 and TRBJ2-7; 7 positions agree with TRBD1. With V trimmed by 9 bases and J by 2 bases, 4 bases remained unmatched. The CDR3 totals 12 residues. Germline loops: CDR1 MDHEN, CDR2 SYDVKM. Using reference TRBV28 and TRBJ2-7 for the parts outside the CDR3, the full variable domain is DVKVTQSSRYLVKRTGEKVFLECVQDMDHENMFWYRQDPGLGLRLIYFSYDVKMKEKGDIPEGYSVSREKKERFSLILESASTNQTSMYLCASVTGTYEQYFGPGTRLTVT.

This chain joins TRBV7-2 and TRBJ2-1; D is possibly TRBD2 (7 bases). The V end lost 3 bases, the J end lost 0 bases, and 9 bases lay between the germline ends. Germline V gene lookup returns CDR1 SGHTA and CDR2 FQGNSA. This CDR3 region has 15 residues. The CDR3 DNA sequence: TGTGCCAGCAGCTTGGGGGGGGCCTCCTACAATGAGCAGTTCTTC. Protein sequence: CASSLGGASYNEQFF.

A single count supports this clone. The V call is TRBV19, the J call TRBJ2-1; 9 bases match TRBD2. The CDR3 consists of 14 residues. After removal of 5 bases from V and 7 bases from J, the junction contained 6 bases not matched to a gene. CDR1 is LNHDA and CDR2 is SQIVND in the germline V gene (reference sequence). The CDR3 sequence: CASSPGLASNEQFF. The CDR3 region has the DNA TGTGCCAGTAGTCCGGGACTAGCATCGAATGAGCAGTTCTTC.

The chain joins TRBV12-3 or TRBV12-4 to TRBJ1-1, with 7 bases that match TRBD1. There are 13 residues in the CDR3. With V trimmed by 5 bases and J by 5 bases, 5 bases remained unmatched. Here the CDR3 reads CASSPQGGTEAFF. The DNA of the CDR3 is TGTGCCAGCAGTCCCCAGGGGGGAACTGAAGCTTTCTTT.

The V gene is TRBV6-4, the J gene TRBJ2-3; 8 nucleotides agree with TRBD2. CDR1 is MRHNA and CDR2 is SNTAGT in the germline V gene. This CDR3 comprises 15 residues. The junction had 7 bases not matched to a gene; V was cut back by 4 bases and J by 4 bases. The CDR3 spells CASSATRGGPDTQYF. Here the CDR3 DNA reads TGTGCCAGCAGTGCTACTCGGGGGGGCCCAGATACGCAGTATTTT.

This clone occurred once. This rearrangement joins TRBV7-3 to TRBJ1-5; 7 bases agree with TRBD1. With V trimmed by 2 bases and J by 5 bases, 0 bases remained unmatched. The CDR3 contains 13 residues. From germline, CDR1 is SGHTA and CDR2 FQGTGA. For the CDR3, the DNA is TGTGCCAGCAGCTTAGGACAGGATCAGCCCCAGCATTTT. This codes for CASSLGQDQPQHF.

Of note for this clone: One end of the junction fails to match germline, which may point to a read error. The J gene is TRBJ2-3, the V gene TRBV6-5; possibly TRBD1 for D (7 bases). The CDR3 is made up of 16 amino acids. CDR1 and CDR2 (germline): MNHEY, SVGAGI. As DNA, the CDR3 is TGTGCCAGCAGTTACCGTCGGACAGGAGGGCCGTCGGCGCAATATTTT. Translated, it gives CASSYRRTGGPSAQYF.